The 8 T cell receptor beta chains below all came from one sample that was sequenced in a study of human T cells and chemical hapten exposure. TCRdb recomputed calls from the RACE reads with MiXCR, one row per CDR3 protein. Counted here are 350,000 or so distinct CDR3 sequences, approximately 6.3% occurring once; the ten biggest clones make up about 8%. This sample's time point: patch test 1, 2 weeks after DPC sensitization. Treatment given: therapeutic diphenylcyclopropenone sensitization with weekly scalp DPC. The sequencing here drew on whole blood, taken in connection with sensitization to the hapten diphenylcyclopropenone (DPC). Source of these receptors: a woman between 18 and 29 years old with alopecia areata. Some clones in this sample may be carry-over from other donors' samples.

This clonotype was found many times. The J gene is TRBJ2-1, the V gene TRBV7-2; D is undetermined. The CDR3 sequence is 15 residues long. Germline CDR1 is SGHTA and CDR2 is FQGNSA. The V end lost 5 bases, the J end lost 3 bases, and 14 bases lay between the germline ends. The CDR3, as DNA: TGTGCCAGCAGCGCCCCGCCCGGCGTCTACAATGAGCAGTTCTTC. Its translation: CASSAPPGVYNEQFF.

This rearrangement joins TRBV28 to TRBJ2-2, with TRBD1 as a possible D gene (6 bases). V was pared by 7 bases and J by 6 bases, with 15 bases between. Germline V CDR1 and CDR2: MDHEN, SYDVKM. The CDR3 loop spans 14 amino acids. The chain's CDR3 is CASTGTTGAGELFF. CDR3 coding DNA: TGTGCCAGCACAGGGACAACTGGGGCCGGGGAGCTGTTTTTT.

This chain joins TRBV4-1 and TRBJ2-7; the match to TRBD1 covers 11 bases. In germline, CDR1 is MGHRA, CDR2 YSYEKL. CDR3 size: 16 residues. The V segment lost 2 bases and the J segment 3 bases; nucleotides outside the gene matches: 6. The CDR3 is CASSQFSGTGGYEQYF. The CDR3 DNA follows: TGCGCCAGCAGCCAATTTTCCGGGACAGGGGGCTACGAGCAGTACTTC.

This clonotype was seen at least ten times. The chain has TRBV7-2 and TRBJ2-3; possible D gene TRBD1, 6 bases. V gave up 9 bases and J gave up 2 bases, with 15 bases separating them. Germline CDR1 is SGHTA and CDR2 is FQGNSA. There are 14 residues in the CDR3. The CDR3 spells CASSEDRNTDTQYF. In DNA, the CDR3 is TGTGCCAGTTCGGAGGACAGAAACACAGATACGCAGTATTTT.

This clonotype appeared a few times. The V gene is TRBV2, the J gene TRBJ2-7, with D possibly TRBD2 on 6 matching bases. The CDR3 has 14 amino acids. With 6 bases removed from V and 2 bases from J, the gap between germline ends came to 14 bases. Germline CDR1 and CDR2: SNHLY and FYNNEI. CDR3 residues: CASREGLSTYEQYF. In DNA, the CDR3 is TGTGCCAGCAGGGAGGGACTTTCTACCTACGAGCAGTACTTC.

Many counts were recorded for this clonotype. CDR3: CASSYEWAGGASINQPQHF. DNA for the CDR3: TGTGCCAGCAGTTACGAGTGGGCAGGGGGCGCCTCCATCAATCAGCCCCAGCATTTT. The V call is TRBV6-2 or TRBV6-3, the J call TRBJ1-5; TRBD1 matches 8 bases. V trimming: 2 bases; J trimming: 3 bases; junction bases outside the gene matches: 15. The germline CDR1 and CDR2 sequences are MNHEY and SVGEGT. The length of the CDR3 is 19 residues.

This clonotype was found a few times. The rearrangement uses TRBV6-5 and TRBJ1-6, with 8 nucleotides matching TRBD1. The germline V gene has CDR1 MNHEY and CDR2 SVGAGI. The CDR3 consists of 17 residues. Trimming removed 1 base from V and 6 bases from J; junction bases left unmatched: 8. This chain's CDR3 is CASSYFQTGVLNSPLHF. The DNA for the CDR3 is TGTGCCAGCAGTTACTTTCAGACAGGGGTTCTTAATTCACCCCTCCACTTT.

This clonotype was recorded many times. This chain uses TRBV7-2 with TRBJ2-7; the D gene could be TRBD1 or TRBD2 (5 bases each). Trimming removed 1 base at V and 1 base at J, with 11 bases between. The CDR3 is made up of 15 amino acids. The germline gives CDR1 SGHTA, CDR2 FQGNSA. CDR3 region: CASSLVPGLSYEQYF. The DNA of the CDR3 is TGTGCCAGCAGCTTAGTACCGGGGCTTTCCTACGAGCAGTACTTC.